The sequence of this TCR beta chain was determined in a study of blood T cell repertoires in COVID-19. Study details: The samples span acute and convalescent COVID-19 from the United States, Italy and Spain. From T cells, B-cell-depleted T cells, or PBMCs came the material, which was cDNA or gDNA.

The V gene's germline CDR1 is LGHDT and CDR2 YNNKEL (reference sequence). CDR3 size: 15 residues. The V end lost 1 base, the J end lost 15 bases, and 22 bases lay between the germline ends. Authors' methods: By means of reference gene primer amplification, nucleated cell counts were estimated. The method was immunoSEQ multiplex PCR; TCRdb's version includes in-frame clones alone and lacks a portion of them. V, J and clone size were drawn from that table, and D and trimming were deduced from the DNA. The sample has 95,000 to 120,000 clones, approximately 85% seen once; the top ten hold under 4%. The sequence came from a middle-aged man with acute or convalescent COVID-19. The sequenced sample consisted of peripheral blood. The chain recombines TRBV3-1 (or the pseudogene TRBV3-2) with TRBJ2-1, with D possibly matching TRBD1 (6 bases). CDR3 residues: CASSQGTLTGTRTFF. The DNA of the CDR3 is TGTGCCAGCAGCCAAGGTACTTTGACCGGGACACGGACGTTCTTC.